A selection of T cell receptor beta chains follows, all from one sample in a study of early T cells in non-severe SARS-CoV-2 infection. One entry per CDR3 protein, called by TCRdb with MiXCR from the 5' RACE reads. In the table there are 45,000 to 65,000 distinct CDR3 sequences, roughly 9.2% of which are singletons. Material for sequencing was whole blood. The origin of the receptors is an adult who was a healthcare worker with PCR-confirmed SARS-CoV-2 infection or an uninfected control (not recorded which). Each CDR3 is given with its conserved first and last residue. The D gene is left open where the match is weak. Size is stated for part of the rows, as once, few or many counts, or as a class when the clone is expanded.

cdr3_length | clone_size | j_call | v_call | d_call | cdr3_aa | cdr3_nt
11 | many | TRBJ2-1 | TRBV7-2 | . | CASSLLTEQFF | TGTGCCAGCAGCCTCCTTACTGAGCAGTTCTTC
13 | . | TRBJ2-7 | TRBV4-2 | . | CASSPSGDYEQYF | TGTGCCAGCAGCCCCTCGGGCGACTACGAGCAGTACTTC
19 | . | TRBJ2-1 | TRBV25-1 | TRBD2 | CASSPRLAGGPILYNEQFF | TGTGCCAGCAGTCCGCGACTAGCGGGGGGGCCTATCTTGTACAATGAGCAGTTCTTC
14 | few | TRBJ1-2 | TRBV27 | . | CASSLAVTNYGYTF | TGTGCCAGCAGTTTAGCCGTAACTAACTATGGCTACACCTTC
15 | few | TRBJ2-5 | TRBV7-2 | . | CASSLGGRQMETQYF | TGTGCCAGCAGCTTAGGGGGTCGGCAGATGGAGACCCAGTACTTC
13 | many | TRBJ1-2 | TRBV25-1 | . | CASSEWGKDGYTF | TGTGCCAGCAGTGAATGGGGAAAAGATGGCTACACCTTC
12 | many | TRBJ2-1 | TRBV7-2 | TRBD2 | CASSLEAGARFF | TGTGCCAGCAGCTTAGAGGCGGGAGCTCGGTTCTTC
16 | . | TRBJ2-3 | TRBV12-5 | . | CASGLETGTGTDTQYF | TGTGCTAGTGGTTTGGAGACAGGGACTGGCACAGATACGCAGTATTTT
14 | few | TRBJ2-7 | TRBV9 | . | CASSDDSSSYEQYF | TGTGCCAGCAGCGACGACTCTTCTTCCTACGAGCAGTACTTC
14 | few | TRBJ2-7 | TRBV12-3/TRBV12-4 | TRBD1 | CASRGTGRTYEQYF | TGTGCCAGCAGGGGGACAGGGCGGACCTACGAGCAGTACTTC
14 | many | TRBJ2-7 | TRBV29-1 | TRBD2 | CSVVMGLAGGEQYF | TGCAGCGTTGTGATGGGACTAGCGGGAGGAGAGCAGTACTTC
16 | . | TRBJ2-2 | TRBV7-3 | TRBD1 | CASSPPGTGNAGELFF | TGTGCCAGCAGCCCCCCCGGGACAGGGAACGCCGGGGAGCTGTTTTTT
20 | . | TRBJ2-4 | TRBV6-1 | . | CASSVREQRGIALAKNIQYF | TGTGCCAGCAGTGTACGGGAACAAAGGGGCATCGCTCTAGCCAAAAACATTCAGTACTTC
13 | many | TRBJ2-2 | TRBV5-8 | . | CASSFEYTGELFF | TGTGCCAGCAGCTTTGAATACACCGGGGAGCTGTTTTTT
13 | many | TRBJ2-7 | TRBV7-8 | TRBD2 | CASRAAGGPEQYF | TGTGCCAGCCGGGCAGCGGGAGGGCCCGAGCAGTACTTC
12 | . | TRBJ2-1 | TRBV2 | . | CASSPQPGEQFF | TGTGCCAGCAGCCCGCAACCGGGTGAGCAGTTCTTC
17 | many | TRBJ1-3 | TRBV3-1 | . | CASSQVLGALSGNTIYF | TGTGCCAGCAGCCAGGTTTTGGGGGCACTGTCTGGAAACACCATATATTTT
17 | many | TRBJ2-7 | TRBV11-2 | TRBD2 | CASSPTSGRAQRYEQYF | TGTGCCAGCAGCCCAACCAGCGGGAGGGCCCAGAGGTACGAGCAGTACTTC
14 | many | TRBJ2-3 | TRBV20-1 | . | CRVTEGTRADTQYF | TGCAGAGTCACGGAGGGGACGAGAGCAGATACGCAGTATTTT
16 | many | TRBJ2-2 | TRBV5-1 | TRBD1 | CASSLGTATNTGELFF | TGCGCCAGCAGTTTAGGGACAGCAACGAACACCGGGGAGCTGTTTTTT
15 | . | TRBJ1-6 | TRBV11-1 | TRBD1 | CASSFKQGYNSPLHF | TGTGCCAGCAGCTTCAAACAGGGGTACAATTCACCCCTCCACTTT
15 | . | TRBJ1-2 | TRBV4-2 | TRBD1 | CASSHGDRGPYGYTF | TGTGCCAGCAGCCACGGGGACAGGGGTCCCTATGGCTACACCTTC
14 | few | TRBJ1-6 | TRBV9 | TRBD1 | CASSVGTGHSPLHF | TGTGCCAGCAGCGTTGGGACAGGGCATTCACCCCTCCACTTT
13 | few | TRBJ2-4 | TRBV2 | . | CASMEETKNIQYF | TGTGCCAGCATGGAGGAAACCAAAAACATTCAGTACTTC
13 | . | TRBJ1-2 | TRBV4-1 | . | CASSQGGPYGYTF | TGCGCCAGCAGCCAAGGGGGGCCCTATGGCTACACCTTC
14 | many | TRBJ2-3 | TRBV25-1 | TRBD2 | CASRRGGAGDTQYF | TGTGCCAGCAGGCGCGGGGGGGCCGGAGATACGCAGTATTTT
13 | many | TRBJ1-1 | TRBV6-6 | TRBD1 | CASTTQGVTEAFF | TGTGCCAGCACGACTCAGGGGGTGACTGAAGCTTTCTTT
13 | . | TRBJ2-6 | TRBV5-1 | . | CASSPGGANVLTF | TGCGCCAGCAGCCCAGGAGGGGCCAACGTCCTGACTTTC
13 | . | TRBJ2-5 | TRBV20-1 | TRBD2 | CSAGLAGVETQYF | TGCAGTGCGGGTCTAGCGGGAGTAGAGACCCAGTACTTC
13 | many | TRBJ2-1 | TRBV19 | . | CASSGPRPGEQFF | TGTGCCAGTAGTGGTCCCCGGCCAGGCGAGCAGTTCTTC
14 | many | TRBJ1-1 | TRBV30 | . | CAWSLGRGGTEAFF | TGTGCCTGGAGTTTGGGACGCGGGGGCACTGAAGCTTTCTTT
15 | many | TRBJ2-3 | TRBV29-1 | TRBD2 | CSAVGLAGGGDTQYF | TGCAGCGCTGTGGGGCTAGCGGGAGGTGGGGATACGCAGTATTTT
12 | many | TRBJ1-2 | TRBV6-6 | . | CASSLGPDGYTF | TGTGCCAGCAGTTTGGGACCGGATGGCTACACCTTC
13 | many | TRBJ1-6 | TRBV10-1 | . | CASSPGLNSPLHF | TGCGCCAGCAGCCCGGGCCTCAATTCACCCCTCCACTTT
13 | many | TRBJ2-4 | TRBV5-1 | TRBD1 | CASSPGQGDIQYF | TGCGCCAGCAGCCCCGGACAGGGGGACATTCAGTACTTC
15 | . | TRBJ2-2 | TRBV5-1 | . | CASSLTSANTGELFF | TGCGCCAGCAGCTTGACTTCCGCGAACACCGGGGAGCTGTTTTTT
14 | . | TRBJ2-1 | TRBV27 | TRBD2 | CASSPSGGFHEQFF | TGTGCCAGCAGTCCTAGCGGGGGGTTTCATGAGCAGTTCTTC
14 | many | TRBJ2-3 | TRBV7-2 | . | CASSQGSATDTQYF | TGTGCCAGCAGCCAAGGCTCGGCGACAGATACGCAGTATTTT
18 | many | TRBJ1-3 | TRBV6-1 | . | CASRALEGRQNSGNTIYF | TGTGCCAGCAGAGCCCTTGAGGGGCGACAGAACTCTGGAAACACCATATATTTT
15 | many | TRBJ2-7 | TRBV11-2 | . | CASSRGAQWSYEQYF | TGTGCCAGCAGCCGGGGAGCACAGTGGTCCTACGAGCAGTACTTC
14 | many | TRBJ2-7 | TRBV7-2 | TRBD2 | CASSIGAGGDEQYF | TGTGCCAGCAGCATTGGAGCGGGGGGGGACGAGCAGTACTTC
14 | few | TRBJ2-5 | TRBV11-2 | . | CASSLAGGGETQYF | TGTGCCAGCAGCTTAGCGGGTGGTGGAGAGACCCAGTACTTC
15 | many | TRBJ1-5 | TRBV19 | . | CASSIFGRANQPQHF | TGTGCCAGTAGTATATTTGGCAGGGCCAATCAGCCCCAGCATTTT
16 | few | TRBJ2-3 | TRBV15 | . | CATSREQGRSTDTQYF | TGTGCCACCAGCAGGGAGCAGGGGCGAAGCACAGATACGCAGTATTTT
15 | many | TRBJ2-3 | TRBV20-1 | TRBD2 | CSASVGLVVADTQYF | TGCAGTGCTAGTGTAGGACTAGTGGTCGCAGATACGCAGTATTTT
14 | once | TRBJ2-1 | TRBV12-3/TRBV12-4 | TRBD2 | CASLAGGVLGEQFF | TGTGCCAGCTTAGCGGGAGGGGTGTTGGGTGAGCAGTTCTTC